What follows is one T cell receptor (beta chain) and its context. This entry belongs to a study of OX40 agonist ivuxolimab in advanced cancers. The CDR3 length is 14 residues. The V segment lost 7 bases and the J segment 4 bases; nucleotides outside the gene matches: 7. Germline CDR1 is SNHLY and CDR2 is FYNNEI. The method was immunoSEQ multiplex PCR; TCRdb's version includes in-frame clones alone and lacks a portion of them. The repertoire holds 65,000 to 80,000 clones, with 85% to 90% as singletons. The specimen was CD4+ or CD8+ T cells sorted from blood, collected in a trial of the OX40 agonist ivuxolimab. The rearrangement joins TRBV2 to TRBJ2-5; 9 nucleotides match TRBD1. This sequence originates from an adult with an advanced solid tumor such as melanoma, head and neck, liver or kidney cancer. For the CDR3, the DNA is TGTGCCAGCACTGGGGACAGGGAGGGAGAGACCCAGTACTTC. Translation: CASTGDREGETQYF.